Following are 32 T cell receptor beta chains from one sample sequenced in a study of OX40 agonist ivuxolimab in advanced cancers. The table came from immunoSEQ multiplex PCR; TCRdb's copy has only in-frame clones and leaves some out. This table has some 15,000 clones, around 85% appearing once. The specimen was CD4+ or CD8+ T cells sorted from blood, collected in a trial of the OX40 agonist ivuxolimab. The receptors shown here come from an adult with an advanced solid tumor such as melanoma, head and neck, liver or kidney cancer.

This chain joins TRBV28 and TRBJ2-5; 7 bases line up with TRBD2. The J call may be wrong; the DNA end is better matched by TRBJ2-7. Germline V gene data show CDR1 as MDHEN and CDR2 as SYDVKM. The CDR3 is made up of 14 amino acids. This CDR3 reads CASSYEGGLGEQYF. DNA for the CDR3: TGTGCCAGCAGCTACGAGGGAGGGCTTGGCGAGCAGTACTTC.

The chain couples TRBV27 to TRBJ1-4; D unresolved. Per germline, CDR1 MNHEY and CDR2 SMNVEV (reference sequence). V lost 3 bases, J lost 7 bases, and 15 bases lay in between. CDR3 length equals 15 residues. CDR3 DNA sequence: TGTGCCAGCAGTTTTTTTCCCCGGCAAAGTGAAAAACTGTTTTTT. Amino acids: CASSFFPRQSEKLFF.

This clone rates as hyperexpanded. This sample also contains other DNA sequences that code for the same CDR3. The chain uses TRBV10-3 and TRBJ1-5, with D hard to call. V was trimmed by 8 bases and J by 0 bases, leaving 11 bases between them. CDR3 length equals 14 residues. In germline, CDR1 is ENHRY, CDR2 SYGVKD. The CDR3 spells CAIGTGDSNQPQHF. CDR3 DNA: TGTGCCATCGGCACCGGAGATAGCAATCAGCCCCAGCATTTT.

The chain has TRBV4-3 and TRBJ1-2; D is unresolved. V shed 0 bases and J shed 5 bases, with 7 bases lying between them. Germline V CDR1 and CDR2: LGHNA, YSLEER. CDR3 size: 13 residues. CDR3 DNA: TGCGCCAGCAGCCAAGATAGGGAATATGGCTACACCTTC. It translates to CASSQDREYGYTF.

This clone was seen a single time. The CDR3 nucleotides read TGTGCCAGCAGTCTAACACGACAGGGACCGAGCAATCAGCCCCAGCATTTT. It is translated as CASSLTRQGPSNQPQHF. This rearrangement joins TRBV27 to TRBJ1-5, with TRBD1 matching 7 bases. CDR1 and CDR2 (germline): MNHEY, SMNVEV (reference sequence). This CDR3 is built from 17 residues. V lost 5 bases to trimming and J lost 1 base; unmatched junction nucleotides: 11.

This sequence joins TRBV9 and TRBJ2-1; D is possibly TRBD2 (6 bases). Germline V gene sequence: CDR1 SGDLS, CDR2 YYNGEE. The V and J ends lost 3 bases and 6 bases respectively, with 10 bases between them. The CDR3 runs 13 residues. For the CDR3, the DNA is TGTGCCAGCAGCGGGGGGACTCCCAATGAGCAGTTCTTC. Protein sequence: CASSGGTPNEQFF.

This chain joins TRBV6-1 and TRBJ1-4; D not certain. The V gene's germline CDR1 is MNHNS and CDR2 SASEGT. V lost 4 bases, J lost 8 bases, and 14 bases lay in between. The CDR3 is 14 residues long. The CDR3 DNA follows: TGTGCCAGCAGTGTCCAGGACGAAGGAGAAAAACTGTTTTTT. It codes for CASSVQDEGEKLFF.

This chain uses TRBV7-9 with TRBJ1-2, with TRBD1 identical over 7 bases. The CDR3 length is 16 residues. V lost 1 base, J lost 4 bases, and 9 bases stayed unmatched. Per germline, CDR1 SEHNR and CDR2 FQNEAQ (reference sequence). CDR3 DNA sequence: TGTGCCAGCAGCTTAGGGACAGGTTCTCAGCTCTATGGCTACACCTTC. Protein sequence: CASSLGTGSQLYGYTF.

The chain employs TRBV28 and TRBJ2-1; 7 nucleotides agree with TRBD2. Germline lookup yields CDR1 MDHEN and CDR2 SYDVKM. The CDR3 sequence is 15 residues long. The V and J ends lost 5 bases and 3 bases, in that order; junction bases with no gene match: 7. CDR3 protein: CASSLPAGVYNEQFF. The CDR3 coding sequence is TGTGCCAGCAGTCTTCCGGCGGGAGTCTACAATGAGCAGTTCTTC.

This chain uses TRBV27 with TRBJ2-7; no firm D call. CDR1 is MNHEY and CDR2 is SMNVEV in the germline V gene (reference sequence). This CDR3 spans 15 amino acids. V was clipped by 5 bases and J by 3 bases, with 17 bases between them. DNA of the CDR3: TGTGCCAGCAGTCTTACCCGGGCCCGTAACTACGAGCAGTACTTC. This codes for CASSLTRARNYEQYF.

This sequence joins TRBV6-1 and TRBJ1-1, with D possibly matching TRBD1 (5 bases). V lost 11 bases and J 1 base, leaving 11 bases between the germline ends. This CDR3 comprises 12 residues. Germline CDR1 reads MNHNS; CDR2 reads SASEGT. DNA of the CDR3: TGTGCCGGGACTGGACAGAACACTGAAGCTTTCTTT. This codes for CAGTGQNTEAFF.

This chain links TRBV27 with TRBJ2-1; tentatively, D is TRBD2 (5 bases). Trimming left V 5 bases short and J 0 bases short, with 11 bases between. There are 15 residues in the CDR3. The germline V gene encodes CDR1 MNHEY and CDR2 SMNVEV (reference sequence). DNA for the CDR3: TGTGCCAGCAGTCTGTACGAGGGCTCCTACAATGAGCAGTTCTTC. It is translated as CASSLYEGSYNEQFF.

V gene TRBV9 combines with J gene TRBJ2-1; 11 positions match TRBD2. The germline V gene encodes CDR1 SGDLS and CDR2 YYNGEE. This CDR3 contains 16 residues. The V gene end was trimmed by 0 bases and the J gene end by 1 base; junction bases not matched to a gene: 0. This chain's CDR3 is CASSVVAGGSYNEQFF. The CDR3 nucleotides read TGTGCCAGCAGCGTAGTAGCGGGAGGGTCCTACAATGAGCAGTTCTTC.

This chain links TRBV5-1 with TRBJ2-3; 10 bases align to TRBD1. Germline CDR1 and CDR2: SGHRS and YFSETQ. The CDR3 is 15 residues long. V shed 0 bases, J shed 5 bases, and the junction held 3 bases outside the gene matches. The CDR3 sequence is CASSLGQGALDTQYF. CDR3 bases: TGCGCCAGCAGCTTGGGACAGGGGGCTTTAGATACGCAGTATTTT.

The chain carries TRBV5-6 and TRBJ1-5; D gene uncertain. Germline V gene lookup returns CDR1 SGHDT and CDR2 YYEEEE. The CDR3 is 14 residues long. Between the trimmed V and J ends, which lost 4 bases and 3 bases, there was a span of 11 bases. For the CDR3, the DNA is TGTGCCAGCAGCCGTAACAGATACAATCAGCCCCAGCATTTT. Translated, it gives CASSRNRYNQPQHF.

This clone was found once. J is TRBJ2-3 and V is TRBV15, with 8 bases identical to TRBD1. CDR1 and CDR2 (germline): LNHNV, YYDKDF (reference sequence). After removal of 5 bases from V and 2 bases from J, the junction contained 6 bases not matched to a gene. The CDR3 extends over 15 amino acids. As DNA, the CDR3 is TGTGCCACCAGCGCCGCGGACAGGGCCACAGATACGCAGTATTTT. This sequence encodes CATSAADRATDTQYF.

CDR3 in amino acids: CATSTHGGWNTEAFF. The CDR3 DNA is TGTGCCACCAGCACCCACGGGGGGTGGAACACTGAAGCTTTCTTT. The chain recombines TRBV15 with TRBJ1-1; D possibly corresponds to TRBD1 (5 bases). Per the germline V gene, CDR1 is LNHNV and CDR2 is YYDKDF (reference sequence). With 4 bases removed from V and 1 base from J, the gap between germline ends came to 13 bases. This CDR3 is 15 amino acids long. Combining the CDR3 with reference TRBV15 and TRBJ1-1 gives the whole variable domain DAMVIQNPRYQVTQFGKPVTLSCSQTLNHNVMYWYQQKSSQAPKLLFHYYDKDFNNEADTPDNFQSRRPNTSFCFLDIRSPGLGDTAMYLCATSTHGGWNTEAFFGQGTRLTVV.

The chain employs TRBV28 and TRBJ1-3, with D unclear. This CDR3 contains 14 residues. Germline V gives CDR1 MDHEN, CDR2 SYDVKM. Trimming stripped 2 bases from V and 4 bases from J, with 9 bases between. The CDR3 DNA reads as TGTGCCAGCAGTTTAATGGGTTTGGGAAACACCATATATTTT. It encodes CASSLMGLGNTIYF.

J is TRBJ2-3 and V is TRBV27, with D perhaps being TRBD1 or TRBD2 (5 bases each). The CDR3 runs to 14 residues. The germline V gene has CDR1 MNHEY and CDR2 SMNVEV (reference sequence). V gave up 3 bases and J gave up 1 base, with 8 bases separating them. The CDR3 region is CASSLGPRTDTQYF. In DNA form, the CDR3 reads TGTGCCAGCAGTTTGGGACCTCGCACAGATACGCAGTATTTT.

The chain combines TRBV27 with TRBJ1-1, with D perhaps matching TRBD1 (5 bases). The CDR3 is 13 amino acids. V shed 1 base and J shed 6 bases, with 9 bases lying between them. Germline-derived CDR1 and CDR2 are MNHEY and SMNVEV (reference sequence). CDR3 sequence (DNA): TGTGCCAGCAGTTTATGGGGGGGACCTGAAGCTTTCTTT. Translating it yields CASSLWGGPEAFF.

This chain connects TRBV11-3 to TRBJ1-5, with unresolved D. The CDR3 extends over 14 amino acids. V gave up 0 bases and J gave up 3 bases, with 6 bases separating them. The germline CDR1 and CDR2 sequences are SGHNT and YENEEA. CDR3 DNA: TGTGCCAGCAGCTTAGACGGAAACAATCAGCCCCAGCATTTT. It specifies CASSLDGNNQPQHF.

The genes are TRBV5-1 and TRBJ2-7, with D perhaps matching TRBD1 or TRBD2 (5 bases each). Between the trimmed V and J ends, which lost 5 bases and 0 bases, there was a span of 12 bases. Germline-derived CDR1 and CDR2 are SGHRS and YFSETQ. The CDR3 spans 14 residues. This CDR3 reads CASSPGTASYEQYF. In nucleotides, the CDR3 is TGCGCCAGCAGTCCCGGGACGGCCTCCTACGAGCAGTACTTC.

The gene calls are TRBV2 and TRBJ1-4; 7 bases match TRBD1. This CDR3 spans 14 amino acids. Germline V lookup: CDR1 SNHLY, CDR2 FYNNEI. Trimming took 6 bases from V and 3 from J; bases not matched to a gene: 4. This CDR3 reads CASRATGSNEKLFF. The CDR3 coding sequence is TGTGCCAGCAGGGCGACAGGGTCTAATGAAAAACTGTTTTTT.

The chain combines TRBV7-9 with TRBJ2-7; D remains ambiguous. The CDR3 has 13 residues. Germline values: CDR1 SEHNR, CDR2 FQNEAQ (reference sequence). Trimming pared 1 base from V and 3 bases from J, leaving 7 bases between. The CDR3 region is CASSLELLYEQYF. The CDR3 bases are TGTGCCAGCAGCTTAGAACTCCTCTACGAGCAGTACTTC. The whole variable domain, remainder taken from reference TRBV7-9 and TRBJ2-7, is DTGVSQNPRHKITKRGQNVTFRCDPISEHNRLYWYRQTLGQGPEFLTYFQNEAQLEKSRLLSDRFSAERPKGSFSTLEIQRTEQGDSAMYLCASSLELLYEQYFGPGTRLTVT.

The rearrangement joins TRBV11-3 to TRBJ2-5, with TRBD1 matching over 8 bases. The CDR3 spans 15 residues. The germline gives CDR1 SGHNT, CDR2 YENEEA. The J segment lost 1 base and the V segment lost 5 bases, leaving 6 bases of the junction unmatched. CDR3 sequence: CASSQGARSQETQYF. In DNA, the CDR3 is TGTGCCAGCAGCCAGGGGGCGCGAAGCCAAGAGACCCAGTACTTC.

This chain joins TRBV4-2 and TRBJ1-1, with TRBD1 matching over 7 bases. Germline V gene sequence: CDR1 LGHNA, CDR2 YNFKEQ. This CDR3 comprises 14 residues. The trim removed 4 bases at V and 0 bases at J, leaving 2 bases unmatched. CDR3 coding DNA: TGTGCCAGCAGCCCCGGGACAGTGAACACTGAAGCTTTCTTT. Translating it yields CASSPGTVNTEAFF.

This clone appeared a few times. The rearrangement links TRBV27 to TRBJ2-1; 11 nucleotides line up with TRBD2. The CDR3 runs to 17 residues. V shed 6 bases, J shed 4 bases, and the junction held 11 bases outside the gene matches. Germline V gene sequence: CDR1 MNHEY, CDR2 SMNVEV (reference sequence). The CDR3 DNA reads TGTGCCAGCAGACCGGGACTAGCGGTTTCGTTTTACAATGAGCAGTTCTTC. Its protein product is CASRPGLAVSFYNEQFF.

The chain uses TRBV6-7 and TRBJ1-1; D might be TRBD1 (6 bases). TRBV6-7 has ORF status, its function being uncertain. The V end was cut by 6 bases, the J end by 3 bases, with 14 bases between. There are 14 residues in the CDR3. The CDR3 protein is CASRPGGADTEAFF. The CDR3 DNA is TGTGCCAGCAGGCCTGGGGGCGCGGACACTGAAGCTTTCTTT.

Written as DNA, the CDR3 is TGTGCCAGCGACAACTACACAGATACGCAGTATTTT. The encoded protein is CASDNYTDTQYF. The chain joins TRBV6-6 to TRBJ2-3; no reliable D call. With 8 bases removed from V and 2 bases from J, the gap between germline ends came to 8 bases. The CDR3 is 12 amino acids. Germline V gene sequence: CDR1 MNHNY, CDR2 SVGAGI (reference sequence).

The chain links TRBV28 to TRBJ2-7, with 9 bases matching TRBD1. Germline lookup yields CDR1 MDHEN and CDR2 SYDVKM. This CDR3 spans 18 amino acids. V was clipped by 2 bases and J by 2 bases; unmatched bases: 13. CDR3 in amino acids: CASSLSGTGFGGAYEQYF. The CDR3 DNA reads TGTGCCAGCAGTTTAAGTGGGACAGGGTTTGGGGGGGCCTACGAGCAGTACTTC. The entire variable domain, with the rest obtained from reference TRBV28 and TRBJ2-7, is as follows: DVKVTQSSRYLVKRTGEKVFLECVQDMDHENMFWYRQDPGLGLRLIYFSYDVKMKEKGDIPEGYSVSREKKERFSLILESASTNQTSMYLCASSLSGTGFGGAYEQYFGPGTRLTVT.

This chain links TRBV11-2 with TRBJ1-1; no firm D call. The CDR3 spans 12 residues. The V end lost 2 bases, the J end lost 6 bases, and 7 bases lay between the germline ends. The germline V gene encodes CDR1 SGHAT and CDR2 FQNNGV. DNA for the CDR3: TGTGCCAGCAGCTTAACTCAACCTGAAGCTTTCTTT. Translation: CASSLTQPEAFF.

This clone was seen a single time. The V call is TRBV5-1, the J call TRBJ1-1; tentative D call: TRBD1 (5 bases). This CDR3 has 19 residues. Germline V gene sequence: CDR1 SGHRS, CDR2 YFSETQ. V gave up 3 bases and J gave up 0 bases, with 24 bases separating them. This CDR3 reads CASSWTPPGPFYMNTEAFF. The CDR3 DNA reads TGCGCCAGCAGCTGGACACCTCCGGGGCCTTTTTACATGAACACTGAAGCTTTCTTT. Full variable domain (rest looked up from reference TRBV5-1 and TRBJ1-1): KAGVTQTPRYLIKTRGQQVTLSCSPISGHRSVSWYQQTPGQGLQFLFEYFSETQRNKGNFPGRFSGRQFSNSRSEMNVSTLELGDSALYLCASSWTPPGPFYMNTEAFFGQGTRLTVV.